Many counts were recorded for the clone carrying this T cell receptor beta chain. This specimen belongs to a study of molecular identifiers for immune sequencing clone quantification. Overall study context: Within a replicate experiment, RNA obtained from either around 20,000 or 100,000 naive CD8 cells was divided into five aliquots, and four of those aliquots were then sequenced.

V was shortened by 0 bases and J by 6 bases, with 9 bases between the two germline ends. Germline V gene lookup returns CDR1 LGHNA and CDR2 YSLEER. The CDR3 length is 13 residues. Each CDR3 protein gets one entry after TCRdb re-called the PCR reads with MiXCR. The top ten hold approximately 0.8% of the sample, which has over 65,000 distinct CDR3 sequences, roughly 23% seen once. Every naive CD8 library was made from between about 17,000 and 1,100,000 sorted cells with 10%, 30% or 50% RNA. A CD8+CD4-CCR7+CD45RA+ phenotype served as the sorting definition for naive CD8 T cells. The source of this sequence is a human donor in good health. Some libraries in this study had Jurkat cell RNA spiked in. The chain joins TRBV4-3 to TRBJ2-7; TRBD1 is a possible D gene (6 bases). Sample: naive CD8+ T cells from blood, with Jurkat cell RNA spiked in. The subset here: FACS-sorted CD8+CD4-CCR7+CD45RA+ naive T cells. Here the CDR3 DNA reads TGCGCCAGCAGCCAAGATGCAGGGGCCGAGCAGTACTTC. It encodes CASSQDAGAEQYF.